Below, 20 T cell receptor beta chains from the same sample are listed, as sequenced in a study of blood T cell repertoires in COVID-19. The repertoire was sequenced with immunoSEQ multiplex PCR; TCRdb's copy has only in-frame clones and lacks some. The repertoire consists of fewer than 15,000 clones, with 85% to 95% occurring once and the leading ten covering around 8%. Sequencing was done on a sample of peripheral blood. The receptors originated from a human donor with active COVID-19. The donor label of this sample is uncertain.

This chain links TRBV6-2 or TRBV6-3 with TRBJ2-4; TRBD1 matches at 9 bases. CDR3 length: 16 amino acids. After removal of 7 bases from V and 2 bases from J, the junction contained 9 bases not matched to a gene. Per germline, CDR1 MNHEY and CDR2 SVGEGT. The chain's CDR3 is CASTPTGGLSKNIQYF. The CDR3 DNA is TGTGCCAGCACCCCTACAGGGGGCCTGTCCAAAAACATTCAGTACTTC.

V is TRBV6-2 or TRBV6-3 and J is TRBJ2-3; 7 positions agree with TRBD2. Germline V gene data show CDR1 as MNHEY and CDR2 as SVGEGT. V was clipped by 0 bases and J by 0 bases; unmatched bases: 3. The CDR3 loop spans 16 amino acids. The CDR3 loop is CASSYSSGSSTDTQYF. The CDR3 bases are TGTGCCAGCAGTTACTCTAGCGGGTCTAGCACAGATACGCAGTATTTT.

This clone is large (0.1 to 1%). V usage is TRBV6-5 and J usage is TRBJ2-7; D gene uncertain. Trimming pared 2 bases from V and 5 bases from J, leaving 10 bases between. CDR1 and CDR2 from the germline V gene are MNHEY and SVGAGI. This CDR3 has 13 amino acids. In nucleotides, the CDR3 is TGTGCCAGCAGTTACGAGCCAGAGGACGAGCAGTACTTC. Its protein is CASSYEPEDEQYF.

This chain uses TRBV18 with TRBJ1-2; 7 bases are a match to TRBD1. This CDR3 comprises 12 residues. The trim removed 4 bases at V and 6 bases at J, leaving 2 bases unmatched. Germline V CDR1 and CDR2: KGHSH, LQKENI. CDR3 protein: CASSLDRDGYTF. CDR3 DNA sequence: TGTGCCAGCTCACTTGACAGGGATGGCTACACCTTC.

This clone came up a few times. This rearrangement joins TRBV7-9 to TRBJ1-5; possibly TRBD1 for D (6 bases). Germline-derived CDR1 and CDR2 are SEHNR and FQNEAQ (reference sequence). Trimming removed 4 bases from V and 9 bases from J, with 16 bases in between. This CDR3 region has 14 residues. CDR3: CASSSRDTPGPQHF. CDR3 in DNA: TGTGCCAGCAGCTCCCGGGACACCCCGGGGCCCCAGCATTTT.

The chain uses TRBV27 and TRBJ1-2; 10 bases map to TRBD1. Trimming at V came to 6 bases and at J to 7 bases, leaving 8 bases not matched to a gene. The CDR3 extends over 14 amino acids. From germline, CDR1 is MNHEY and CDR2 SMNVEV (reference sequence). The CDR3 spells CASSTETGGLGYTF. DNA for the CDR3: TGTGCCAGCAGCACCGAGACAGGGGGCCTTGGCTACACCTTC.

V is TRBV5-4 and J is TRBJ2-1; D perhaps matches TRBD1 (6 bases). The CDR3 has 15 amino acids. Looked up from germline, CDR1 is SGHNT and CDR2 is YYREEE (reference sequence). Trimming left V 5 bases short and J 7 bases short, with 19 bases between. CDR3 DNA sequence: TGTGCCAGCAGATACCTAGGAGCAGGGGAGAATGAGCAGTTCTTC. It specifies CASRYLGAGENEQFF.

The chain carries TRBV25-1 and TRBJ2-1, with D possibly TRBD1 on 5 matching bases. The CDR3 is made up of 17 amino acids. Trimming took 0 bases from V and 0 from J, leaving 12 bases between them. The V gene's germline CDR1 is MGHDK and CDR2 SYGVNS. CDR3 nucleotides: TGTGCCAGCAGTGAATATAGGACACTAAGCTCCTACAATGAGCAGTTCTTC. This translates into CASSEYRTLSSYNEQFF. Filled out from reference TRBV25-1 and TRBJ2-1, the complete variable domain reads EADIYQTPRYLVIGTGKKITLECSQTMGHDKMYWYQQDPGMELHLIHYSYGVNSTEKGDLSSESTVSRIRTEHFPLTLESARPSHTSQYLCASSEYRTLSSYNEQFFGPGTRLTVL.

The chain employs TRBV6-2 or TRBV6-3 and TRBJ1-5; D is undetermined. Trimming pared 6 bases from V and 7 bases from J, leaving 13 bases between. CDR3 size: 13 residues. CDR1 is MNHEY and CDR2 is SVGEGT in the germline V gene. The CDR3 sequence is CASSLPSGQPQHF. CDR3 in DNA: TGTGCCAGCAGCCTGCCCTCGGGACAGCCCCAGCATTTT.

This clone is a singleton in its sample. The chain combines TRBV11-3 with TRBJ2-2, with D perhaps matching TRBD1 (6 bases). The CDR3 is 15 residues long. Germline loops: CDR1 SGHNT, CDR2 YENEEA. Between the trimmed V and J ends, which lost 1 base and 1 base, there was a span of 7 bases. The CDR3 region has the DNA TGTGCCAGCAGCTTAGGGGGACAGAACACCGGGGAGCTGTTTTTT. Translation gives CASSLGGQNTGELFF.

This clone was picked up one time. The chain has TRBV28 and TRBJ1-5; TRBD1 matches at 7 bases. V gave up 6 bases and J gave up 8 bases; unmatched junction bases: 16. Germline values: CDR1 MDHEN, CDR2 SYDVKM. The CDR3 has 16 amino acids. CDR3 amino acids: CASRTGMDRPEKPQHF. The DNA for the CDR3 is TGTGCCAGCAGAACCGGAATGGACAGGCCGGAAAAGCCCCAGCATTTT. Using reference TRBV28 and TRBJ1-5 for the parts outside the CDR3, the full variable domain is DVKVTQSSRYLVKRTGEKVFLECVQDMDHENMFWYRQDPGLGLRLIYFSYDVKMKEKGDIPEGYSVSREKKERFSLILESASTNQTSMYLCASRTGMDRPEKPQHFGDGTRLSIL.

The CDR3 sequence: CASNGPLAGTGGSEAFF. DNA for the CDR3: TGTGCCAGCAACGGGCCCCTTGCCGGGACAGGGGGGTCTGAAGCTTTCTTT. The chain joins TRBV2 to TRBJ1-1, with 11 bases aligning to TRBD1. V lost 7 bases, J lost 6 bases, and 16 bases stayed unmatched. The CDR3 contains 17 residues. Per the germline V gene, CDR1 is SNHLY and CDR2 is FYNNEI.

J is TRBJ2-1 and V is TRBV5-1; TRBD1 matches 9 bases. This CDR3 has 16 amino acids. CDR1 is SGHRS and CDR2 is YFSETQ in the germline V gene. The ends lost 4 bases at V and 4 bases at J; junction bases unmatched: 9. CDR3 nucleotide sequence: TGCGCCAGCAGCCGAGAACCGGGGACAGGGTACAATGAGCAGTTCTTC. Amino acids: CASSREPGTGYNEQFF.

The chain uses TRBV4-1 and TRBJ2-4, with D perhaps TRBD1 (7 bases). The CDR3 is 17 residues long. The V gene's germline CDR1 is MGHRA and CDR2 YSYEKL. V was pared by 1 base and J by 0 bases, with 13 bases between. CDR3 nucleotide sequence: TGCGCCAGCAGCCAAGGGGGGCAGGGGGGAGCCAAAAACATTCAGTACTTC. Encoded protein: CASSQGGQGGAKNIQYF.

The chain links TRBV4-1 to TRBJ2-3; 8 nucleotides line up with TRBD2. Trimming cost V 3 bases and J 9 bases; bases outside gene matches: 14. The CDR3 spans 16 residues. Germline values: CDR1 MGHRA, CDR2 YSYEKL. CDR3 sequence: CASSQSALRGAPTQYF. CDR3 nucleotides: TGCGCCAGCAGCCAGAGCGCCTTGCGGGGGGCTCCCACGCAGTATTTT.

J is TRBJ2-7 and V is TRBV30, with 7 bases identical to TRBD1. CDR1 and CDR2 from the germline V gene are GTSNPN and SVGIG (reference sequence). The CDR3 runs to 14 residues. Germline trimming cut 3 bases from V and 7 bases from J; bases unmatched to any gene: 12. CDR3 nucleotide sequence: TGTGCCTGGAGCCAAGGGGGCCCAGGGGTAGAGCAGTACTTC. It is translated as CAWSQGGPGVEQYF.

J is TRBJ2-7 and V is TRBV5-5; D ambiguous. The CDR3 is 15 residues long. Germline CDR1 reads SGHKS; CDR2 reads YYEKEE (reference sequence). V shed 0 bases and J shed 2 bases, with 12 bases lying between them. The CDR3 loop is CASSLVSSLTYEQYF. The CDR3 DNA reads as TGTGCCAGCAGCTTGGTTAGTTCCCTGACCTACGAGCAGTACTTC.

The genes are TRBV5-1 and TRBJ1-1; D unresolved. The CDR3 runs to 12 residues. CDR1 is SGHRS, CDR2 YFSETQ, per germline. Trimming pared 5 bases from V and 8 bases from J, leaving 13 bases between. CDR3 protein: CASSRHQEEAFF. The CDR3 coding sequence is TGCGCCAGCAGTCGTCATCAAGAGGAAGCTTTCTTT.

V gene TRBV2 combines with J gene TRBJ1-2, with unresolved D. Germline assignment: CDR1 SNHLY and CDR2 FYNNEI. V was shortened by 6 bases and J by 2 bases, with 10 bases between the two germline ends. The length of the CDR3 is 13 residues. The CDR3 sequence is CASRLGENYGYTF. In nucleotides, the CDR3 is TGTGCCAGCAGGCTTGGAGAAAACTATGGCTACACCTTC. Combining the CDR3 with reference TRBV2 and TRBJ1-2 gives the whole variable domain EPEVTQTPSHQVTQMGQEVILRCVPISNHLYFYWYRQILGQKVEFLVSFYNNEISEKSEIFDDQFSVERPDGSNFTLKIRSTKLEDSAMYFCASRLGENYGYTFGSGTRLTVV.

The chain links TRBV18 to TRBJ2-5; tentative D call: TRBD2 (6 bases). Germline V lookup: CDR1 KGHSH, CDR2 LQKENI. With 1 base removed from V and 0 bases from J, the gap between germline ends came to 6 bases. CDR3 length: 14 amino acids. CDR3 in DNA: TGTGCCAGCTCACCACGGGGGGACCAAGAGACCCAGTACTTC. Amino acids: CASSPRGDQETQYF. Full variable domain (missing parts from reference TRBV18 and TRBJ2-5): NAGVMQNPRHLVRRRGQEARLRCSPMKGHSHVYWYRQLPEEGLKFMVYLQKENIIDESGMPKERFSAEFPKEGPSILRIQQVVRGDSAAYFCASSPRGDQETQYFGPGTRLLVL.